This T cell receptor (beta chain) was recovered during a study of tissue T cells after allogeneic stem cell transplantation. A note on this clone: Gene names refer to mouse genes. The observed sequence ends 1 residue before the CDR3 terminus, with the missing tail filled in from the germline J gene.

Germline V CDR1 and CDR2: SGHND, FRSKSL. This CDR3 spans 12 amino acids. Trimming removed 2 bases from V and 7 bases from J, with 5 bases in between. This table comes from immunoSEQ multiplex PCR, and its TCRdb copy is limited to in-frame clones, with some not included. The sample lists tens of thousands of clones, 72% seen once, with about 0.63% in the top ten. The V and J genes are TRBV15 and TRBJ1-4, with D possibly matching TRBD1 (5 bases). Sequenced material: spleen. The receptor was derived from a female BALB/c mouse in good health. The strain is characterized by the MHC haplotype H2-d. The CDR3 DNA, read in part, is TGTGCCAGCAGTTTACAGGGCGAAAGATTATTT. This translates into CASSLQGERLF. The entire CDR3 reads CASSLQGERLFF.